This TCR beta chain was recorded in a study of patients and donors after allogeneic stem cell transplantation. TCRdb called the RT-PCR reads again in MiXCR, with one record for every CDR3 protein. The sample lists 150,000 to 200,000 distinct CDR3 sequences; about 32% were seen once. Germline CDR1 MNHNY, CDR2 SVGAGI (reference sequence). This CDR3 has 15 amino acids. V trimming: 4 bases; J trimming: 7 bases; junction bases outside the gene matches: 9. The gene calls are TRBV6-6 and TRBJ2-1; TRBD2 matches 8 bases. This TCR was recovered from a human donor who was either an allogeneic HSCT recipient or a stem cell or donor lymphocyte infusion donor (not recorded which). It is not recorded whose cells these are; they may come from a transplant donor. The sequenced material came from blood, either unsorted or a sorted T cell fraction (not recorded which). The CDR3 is CASSSKAGVKNEQFF. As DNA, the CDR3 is TGTGCCAGCAGTTCTAAAGCGGGAGTCAAGAATGAGCAGTTCTTC.